This entry lists 12 T cell receptor beta chains sequenced from one sample in a study of beta chain features in type 1 diabetes. Isolated RNA was reverse transcribed in full, so expressed TCRB transcripts were sequenced. The table came from immunoSEQ multiplex PCR; TCRdb's copy has only in-frame clones and leaves some out. The table shows 310,000 or so clones, with 11% occurring only once. The specimen was naive CD4+ T cells from blood. These receptors were obtained from a woman aged 25 to 45 in good health.

This sequence joins TRBV15 and TRBJ2-1, with 12 positions matching TRBD2. The CDR3 is 16 amino acids. J was trimmed by 9 bases and V by 5 bases; bases with no gene match: 11. The germline CDR1 and CDR2 sequences are LNHNV and YYDKDF (reference sequence). CDR3 nucleotides: TGTGCCACCAGCGTGACTAGCGGGAGTAAGGGACGTGAGCAGTTCTTC. It is translated as CATSVTSGSKGREQFF.

This clone was counted a few times. The rearrangement links TRBV6-5 to TRBJ2-5, with D hard to call. The germline V gene has CDR1 MNHEY and CDR2 SVGAGI. With 5 bases removed from V and 1 base from J, the gap between germline ends came to 14 bases. This CDR3 spans 15 amino acids. The CDR3 nucleotides are TGTGCCAGCAGTACCATGGGCAGGTCCCAAGAGACCCAGTACTTC. This translates into CASSTMGRSQETQYF.

This clone was seen a handful of times. The CDR3 region has the DNA TGTGCCACCAGCGCGGACTATTATGAGCAGTACTTC. Translating it yields CATSADYYEQYF. This rearrangement joins TRBV15 to TRBJ2-7; a weak D match, TRBD2 (6 bases). This CDR3 is built from 12 residues. V lost 5 bases to trimming and J lost 7 bases, with 12 bases between them. CDR1 is LNHNV, CDR2 YYDKDF, per germline (reference sequence). The variable domain in full, completed from reference TRBV15 and TRBJ2-7, reads DAMVIQNPRYQVTQFGKPVTLSCSQTLNHNVMYWYQQKSSQAPKLLFHYYDKDFNNEADTPDNFQSRRPNTSFCFLDIRSPGLGDTAMYLCATSADYYEQYFGPGTRLTVT.

The chain links TRBV30 to TRBJ1-3; possible D gene TRBD1, 6 bases. With 4 bases removed from V and 0 bases from J, the gap between germline ends came to 7 bases. Per the germline V gene, CDR1 is GTSNPN and CDR2 is SVGIG (reference sequence). The CDR3 loop spans 13 amino acids. The CDR3 loop is CAWNRDSGNTIYF. Written as DNA, the CDR3 is TGTGCCTGGAACAGGGACTCTGGAAACACCATATATTTT.

The V call is TRBV4-3, the J call TRBJ2-7, with 11 bases fitting TRBD1. The junction had 11 bases not matched to a gene; V was cut back by 0 bases and J by 4 bases. The CDR3 length is 18 residues. The V gene's germline CDR1 is LGHNA and CDR2 YSLEER. In nucleotides, the CDR3 is TGCGCCAGCAGCCAAGATAGGAGGGGGACAGGGGGAAAGTACGAGCAGTACTTC. It is translated as CASSQDRRGTGGKYEQYF.

The J gene is TRBJ2-3, the V gene TRBV10-3; D is perhaps TRBD1 (6 bases). The germline gives CDR1 ENHRY, CDR2 SYGVKD. This CDR3 comprises 14 residues. The V end lost 4 bases, the J end lost 6 bases, and 14 bases lay between the germline ends. The CDR3 nucleotides are TGTGCCATCAGTGTTGGGGGCTCCCCTGATACGCAGTATTTT. The encoded protein is CAISVGGSPDTQYF.

This clone has a handful of counts. This chain connects TRBV30 to TRBJ1-2; D not certain. Trimming took off 1 base at V and 3 bases at J, with 9 bases between the two ends. CDR3 length equals 13 residues. The V gene's germline CDR1 is GTSNPN and CDR2 SVGIG (reference sequence). The CDR3 reads CAWSEGRDYGYTF. The CDR3 region has the DNA TGTGCCTGGAGTGAAGGGAGGGACTATGGCTACACCTTC.

This clone came up a few times. The chain uses TRBV12-5 and TRBJ2-5, with D possibly matching TRBD2 (6 bases). The CDR3 runs to 14 residues. Deletions cut 7 bases from V and 4 bases from J, with 16 bases between. CDR1 and CDR2 from the germline V gene are LGHNT and FRNRAP. The CDR3, as DNA: TGTGCTAGTGCCCCGGGGCAGGGAGGAGAGACCCAGTACTTC. As protein: CASAPGQGGETQYF.

This clone was detected only a few times. This chain uses TRBV19 with TRBJ2-1; 9 bases fit TRBD2. Germline V gene lookup returns CDR1 LNHDA and CDR2 SQIVND (reference sequence). V gave up 3 bases and J gave up 6 bases; unmatched junction bases: 6. This CDR3 comprises 15 residues. CDR3 protein: CASSMRASGINEQFF. CDR3 bases: TGTGCCAGTAGTATGCGGGCTAGCGGGATCAATGAGCAGTTCTTC. Together with reference TRBV19 and TRBJ2-1, the CDR3 gives the full variable domain: DGGITQSPKYLFRKEGQNVTLSCEQNLNHDAMYWYRQDPGQGLRLIYYSQIVNDFQKGDIAEGYSVSREKKESFPLTVTSAQKNPTAFYLCASSMRASGINEQFFGPGTRLTVL.

The V gene is TRBV7-8, the J gene TRBJ1-3, with 9 bases matching TRBD1. Germline values: CDR1 SGHVS, CDR2 FQNEAQ. J was trimmed by 4 bases and V by 5 bases; bases with no gene match: 9. This CDR3 spans 16 amino acids. The CDR3 protein is CASSTHRTGAGNTIYF. CDR3 DNA: TGTGCCAGCAGCACCCACAGGACAGGGGCAGGAAACACCATATATTTT.

The chain couples TRBV29-1 to TRBJ2-6; TRBD2 aligns across 7 bases. The CDR3 has 16 amino acids. The V and J ends lost 6 bases and 3 bases, in that order; junction bases with no gene match: 11. Germline assignment: CDR1 SQVTM and CDR2 ANQGSEA. CDR3: CSVGDYPSIGANVLTF. The CDR3 bases are TGCAGCGTGGGGGACTACCCCTCTATTGGGGCCAACGTCCTGACTTTC.

This clone occurred many times. V usage is TRBV13 and J usage is TRBJ2-4, with D unresolved. From germline, CDR1 is PRHDT and CDR2 FYEKMQ (reference sequence). The germline V and J ends were trimmed by 4 bases and 7 bases, with 11 bases remaining between them. The CDR3 runs 13 residues. The CDR3 DNA follows: TGTGCCAGCAGCTACGCTGGGCAGAACATTCAGTACTTC. Residues: CASSYAGQNIQYF.